Listed here are 10 T cell receptor beta chains from one sample, sequenced in a study of Ad26.COV2.S vaccination and SARS-CoV-2 variants. TCRdb's table, derived via immunoSEQ multiplex PCR, lists solely in-frame clones and lacks some. Among around 350,000 clones, about 91% were seen once, and the ten largest hold about 3.8%. The starting material was peripheral blood, obtained after recovery from COVID-19. These receptors were obtained from a human donor who had recovered from COVID-19.

V gene TRBV5-6 combines with J gene TRBJ1-6; no clear D. The germline CDR1 and CDR2 sequences are SGHDT and YYEEEE. V lost 3 bases to trimming and J lost 1 base, with 17 bases between them. The CDR3 is made up of 18 amino acids. The CDR3: CASSWWTGSGSYNSPLHF. Written as DNA, the CDR3 is TGTGCCAGCAGCTGGTGGACGGGCTCAGGATCCTATAATTCACCCCTCCACTTT.

The chain recombines TRBV6-2 or TRBV6-3 with TRBJ2-5; no clear D. Germline V lookup: CDR1 MNHEY, CDR2 SVGEGT. The V and J ends lost 5 bases and 9 bases respectively, with 10 bases between them. The CDR3 contains 11 residues. Here the CDR3 reads CASSQSPAQYF. Written as DNA, the CDR3 is TGTGCCAGCAGTCAGTCCCCCGCCCAGTACTTC.

The V gene is TRBV5-1, the J gene TRBJ2-5; D unresolved. The CDR3 is 13 amino acids. Germline lookup yields CDR1 SGHRS and CDR2 YFSETQ. Trimming shortened V by 3 bases and J by 7 bases, and 13 bases separated the two germline ends. This CDR3 is CASSSDAAGTQYF. As DNA, the CDR3 is TGCGCCAGCAGCTCGGACGCCGCCGGGACCCAGTACTTC.

J is TRBJ1-3 and V is TRBV9; possibly TRBD1 for D (5 bases). CDR1 SGDLS and CDR2 YYNGEE come from the germline V gene. The germline V and J ends were trimmed by 7 bases and 0 bases, with 17 bases remaining between them. CDR3 length: 16 residues. The CDR3, as DNA: TGTGCCAGCGGCCCCGGGCAGGGCTACTCTGGAAACACCATATATTTT. It yields the protein CASGPGQGYSGNTIYF.

V gene TRBV18 combines with J gene TRBJ1-2; D uncertain. This CDR3 region has 15 residues. V lost 3 bases and J lost 0, with 11 bases in between. CDR1 and CDR2 (germline): KGHSH, LQKENI. CDR3 residues: CASSPDGVANYGYTF. In DNA form, the CDR3 reads TGTGCCAGCTCACCCGATGGGGTCGCTAACTATGGCTACACCTTC.

The chain has TRBV20-1 and TRBJ2-5, with 8 bases aligning to TRBD2. The CDR3 contains 11 residues. CDR1 is DFQATT, CDR2 SNEGSKA, per germline (reference sequence). Trimming at V came to 6 bases and at J to 3 bases, leaving 0 bases not matched to a gene. The CDR3 DNA reads as TGCAGTGCCGGGGGGGAAGAGACCCAGTACTTC. This gives the protein CSAGGEETQYF.

The chain carries TRBV7-8 and TRBJ2-7; TRBD1 might be the D (6 bases). Germline V gives CDR1 SGHVS, CDR2 FQNEAQ. V was shortened by 0 bases and J by 3 bases, with 18 bases between the two germline ends. This CDR3 is built from 17 residues. The CDR3 is CASSLATGSSSFYEQYF. Written as DNA, the CDR3 is TGTGCCAGCAGCTTAGCGACAGGTTCGAGTTCTTTCTACGAGCAGTACTTC.

The chain employs TRBV2 and TRBJ1-6; D unresolved. V was shortened by 4 bases and J by 5 bases, with 9 bases between the two germline ends. Germline V CDR1 and CDR2: SNHLY, FYNNEI. The CDR3 is made up of 14 amino acids. CDR3 amino acids: CASSVQINNSPLHF. In nucleotides, the CDR3 is TGTGCCAGCAGTGTACAGATAAATAATTCACCCCTCCACTTT.

The genes are TRBV6-5 and TRBJ1-4, with D tentatively TRBD1 (5 bases). The germline CDR1 and CDR2 sequences are MNHEY and SVGAGI. Between the trimmed V and J ends, which lost 8 bases and 6 bases, there was a span of 13 bases. This CDR3 has 13 amino acids. The CDR3 reads CASLSRDYEKLFF. The CDR3 coding sequence is TGTGCCAGCCTGTCCAGGGATTATGAAAAACTGTTTTTT.

J is TRBJ1-5 and V is TRBV28; TRBD1 matches at 10 bases. This CDR3 is 17 amino acids long. Germline V gene sequence: CDR1 MDHEN, CDR2 SYDVKM. V was clipped by 7 bases and J by 6 bases; unmatched bases: 15. This CDR3 reads CASTLLRGQGIFQPQHF. CDR3 in DNA: TGTGCCAGCACCTTACTGAGGGGACAGGGGATATTTCAGCCCCAGCATTTT.